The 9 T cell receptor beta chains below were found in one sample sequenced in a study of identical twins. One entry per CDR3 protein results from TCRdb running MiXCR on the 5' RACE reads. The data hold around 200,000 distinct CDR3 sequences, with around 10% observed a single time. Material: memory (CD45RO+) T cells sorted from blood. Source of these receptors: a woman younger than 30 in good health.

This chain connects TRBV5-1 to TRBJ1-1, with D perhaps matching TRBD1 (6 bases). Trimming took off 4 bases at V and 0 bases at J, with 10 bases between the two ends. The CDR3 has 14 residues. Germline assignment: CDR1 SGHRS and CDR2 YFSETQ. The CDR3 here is CASSGNRVNTEAFF. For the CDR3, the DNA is TGCGCCAGCAGCGGAAACAGGGTGAACACTGAAGCTTTCTTT.

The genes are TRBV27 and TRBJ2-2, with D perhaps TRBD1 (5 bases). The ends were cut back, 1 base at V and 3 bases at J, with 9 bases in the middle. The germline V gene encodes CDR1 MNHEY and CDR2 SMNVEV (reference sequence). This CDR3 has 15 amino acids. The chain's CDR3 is CASSLLGRHTGELFF. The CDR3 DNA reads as TGTGCCAGCAGTTTATTGGGGCGTCACACCGGGGAGCTGTTTTTT.

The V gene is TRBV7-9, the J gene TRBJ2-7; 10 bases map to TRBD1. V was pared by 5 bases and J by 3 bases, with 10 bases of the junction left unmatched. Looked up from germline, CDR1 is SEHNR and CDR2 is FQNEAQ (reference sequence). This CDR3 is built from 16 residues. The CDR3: CASSRPGTGVGYEQYF. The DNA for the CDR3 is TGTGCCAGCAGCCGTCCCGGGACAGGGGTGGGCTACGAGCAGTACTTC. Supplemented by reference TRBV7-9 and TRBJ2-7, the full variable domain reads DTGVSQNPRHKITKRGQNVTFRCDPISEHNRLYWYRQTLGQGPEFLTYFQNEAQLEKSRLLSDRFSAERPKGSFSTLEIQRTEQGDSAMYLCASSRPGTGVGYEQYFGPGTRLTVT.

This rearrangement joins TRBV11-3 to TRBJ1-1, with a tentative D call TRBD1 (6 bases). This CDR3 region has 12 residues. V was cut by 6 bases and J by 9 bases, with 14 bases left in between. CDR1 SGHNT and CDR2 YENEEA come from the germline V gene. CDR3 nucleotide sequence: TGTGCCAGCAGTTCCCCCGGGACAAAAGCTTTCTTT. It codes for CASSSPGTKAFF. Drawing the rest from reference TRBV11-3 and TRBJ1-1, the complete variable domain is EAGVVQSPRYKIIEKKQPVAFWCNPISGHNTLYWYLQNLGQGPELLIRYENEEAVDDSQLPKDRFSAERLKGVDSTLKIQPAELGDSAVYLCASSSPGTKAFFGQGTRLTVV.

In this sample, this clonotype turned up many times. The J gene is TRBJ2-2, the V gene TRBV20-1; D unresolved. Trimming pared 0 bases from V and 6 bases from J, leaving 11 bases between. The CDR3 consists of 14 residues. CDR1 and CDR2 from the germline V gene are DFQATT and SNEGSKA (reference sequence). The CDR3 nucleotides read TGCAGTGCTAGAGAGACTGGGGTTGCCGGGGAGCTGTTTTTT. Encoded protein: CSARETGVAGELFF.

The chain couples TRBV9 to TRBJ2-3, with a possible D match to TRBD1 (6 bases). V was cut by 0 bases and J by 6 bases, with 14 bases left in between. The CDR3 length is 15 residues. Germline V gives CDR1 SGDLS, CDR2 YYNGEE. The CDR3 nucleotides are TGTGCCAGCAGCGTAGGAGGACAGATCGGGGATACGCAGTATTTT. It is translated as CASSVGGQIGDTQYF.

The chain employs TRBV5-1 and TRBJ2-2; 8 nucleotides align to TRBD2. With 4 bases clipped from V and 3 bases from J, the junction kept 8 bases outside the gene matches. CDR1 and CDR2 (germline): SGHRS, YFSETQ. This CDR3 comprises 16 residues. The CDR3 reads CASSPRGGRDTGELFF. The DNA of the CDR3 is TGCGCCAGCAGCCCCCGGGGGGGACGGGACACCGGGGAGCTGTTTTTT.

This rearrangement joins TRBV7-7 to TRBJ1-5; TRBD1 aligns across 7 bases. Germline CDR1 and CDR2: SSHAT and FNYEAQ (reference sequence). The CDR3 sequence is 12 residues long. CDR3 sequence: CASGTADQPQHF. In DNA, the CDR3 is TGTGCTAGCGGGACAGCCGATCAGCCCCAGCATTTT.

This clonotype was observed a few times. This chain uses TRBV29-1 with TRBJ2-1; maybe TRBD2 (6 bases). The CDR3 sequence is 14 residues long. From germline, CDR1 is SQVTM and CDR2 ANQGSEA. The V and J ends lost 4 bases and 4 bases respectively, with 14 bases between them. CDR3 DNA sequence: TGCAGCGTTGTTGGGGGAGGAGGGTACAATGAGCAGTTCTTC. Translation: CSVVGGGGYNEQFF.